These 5 T cell receptor beta chains came from one sample sequenced in a study of cytomegalovirus exposure and HLA in healthy donors. Amplification used 60 Vbeta primers and 13 Jbeta primers. Repertoires were generated with immunoSEQ multiplex PCR, while TCRdb's copy carries only in-frame clones and drops some. This sample has 130,000 or so clones, with about four fifths found just once. Sequencing was performed on PBMCs. Every receptor here comes from a man aged 25 to 40 in good health and CMV-seronegative.

Points on this clone: A junction end diverges from the germline sequence, so it may reflect a read error. This chain uses TRBV7-6 with TRBJ2-5, with D possibly TRBD2 on 6 matching bases. The CDR3 spans 16 residues. The germline V gene has CDR1 SGHVS and CDR2 FNYEAQ. The CDR3 nucleotides are TGTGCCAGCAGCCCAACTAGCCGGGGCCACCAGGAGACCCAGTACTTC. As protein: CASSPTSRGHQETQYF.

V usage is TRBV18 and J usage is TRBJ1-1, with D possibly TRBD1 on 5 matching bases. The CDR3 consists of 17 residues. The germline V gene has CDR1 KGHSH and CDR2 LQKENI. Trimming stripped 2 bases from V and 5 bases from J, with 21 bases between. Here the CDR3 DNA reads TGTGCCAGCTCACCAGACAGTAACACAGTCGGGGGGACTGAAGCTTTCTTT. The encoded protein is CASSPDSNTVGGTEAFF.

The chain couples TRBV15 to TRBJ1-1, with TRBD1 identical over 8 bases. Germline CDR1 is LNHNV and CDR2 is YYDKDF (reference sequence). The CDR3 sequence is 11 residues long. The trim removed 9 bases at V and 8 bases at J, leaving 5 bases unmatched. The CDR3 nucleotides are TGTGCCACTCGACAGGGGCGGGAAGCTTTCTTT. It yields the protein CATRQGREAFF.

CDR3 region: CASSLGLARTDTQYF. The CDR3 DNA reads as TGCGCCAGCAGCTTGGGTCTAGCGCGCACAGATACGCAGTATTTT. The rearrangement joins TRBV5-1 to TRBJ2-3, with TRBD2 as a possible D gene (6 bases). Trimming shortened V by 0 bases and J by 1 base, and 9 bases separated the two germline ends. Germline V gene data show CDR1 as SGHRS and CDR2 as YFSETQ. CDR3 length: 15 amino acids.

This chain joins TRBV5-1 and TRBJ1-3; tentative D call: TRBD1 (5 bases). This CDR3 comprises 13 residues. Germline V gene sequence: CDR1 SGHRS, CDR2 YFSETQ. The V and J ends lost 5 bases and 1 base respectively, with 7 bases between them. CDR3 amino acids: CASRKGSGNTIYF. The CDR3 nucleotides are TGCGCCAGCAGGAAGGGGTCTGGAAACACCATATATTTT.